The rows below give T cell receptor beta chains drawn from one sample of a study of cytotoxic CD8 clonotypes in ibrutinib-treated CLL. Method: immunoSEQ multiplex PCR; TCRdb's copy keeps in-frame clones and lacks some. The sample lists approximately 50,000 clones, 50% to 70% occurring once. Sequenced material: PBMCs, taken at disease progression, from a patient treated with ibrutinib. These receptors were taken from a human donor with chronic lymphocytic leukemia. The CDR3 runs from the conserved cysteine through the conserved F or W. The D gene is left open where the match is weak. The listing skips clone size in some rows; elsewhere it reads once, few, many or a size class.

abundance | d_gene | j_gene | v_gene | CDR3nt | CDR3aa
few | TRBD1 | TRBJ2-3 | TRBV7-7 | TGTGCCAGCAGCACGGGACAGGGAACAGATACGCAGTATTTT | CASSTGQGTDTQYF
. | TRBD1 | TRBJ1-3 | TRBV11-2 | TGTGCCAGCAGCCAGCCGGGCCAGGGGGAGGGAAACACCATATATTTT | CASSQPGQGEGNTIYF
few | . | TRBJ2-6 | TRBV5-1 | TGCGCCAGCAGCGGCCAGGGACTGTCCTCTGGGGCCAACGTCCTGACTTTC | CASSGQGLSSGANVLTF
. | TRBD2 | TRBJ2-2 | TRBV6-4 | TGTGCCAGCAGAACTAGCGGGCGGACCGGGGAGCTGTTTTTT | CASRTSGRTGELFF
once | . | TRBJ1-1 | TRBV6-5 | TGTGCCAGCAGTTTTGGACGGGGGAACACTGAAGCTTTCTTT | CASSFGRGNTEAFF
. | . | TRBJ1-6 | TRBV30 | TGTGCCTGGACCGCGGGACAAAATAATTCACCCCTCCACTTT | CAWTAGQNNSPLHF
. | . | TRBJ2-1 | TRBV5-6 | TGTGCCAGCAGCTTGGACAGGAGCCTACCGGCGTTCTTC | CASSLDRSLPAFF
. | TRBD1 | TRBJ1-4 | TRBV28 | TGTGCCAGCAGCCAAACAGGGGGCACTAATGAAAAACTGTTTTTT | CASSQTGGTNEKLFF
. | . | TRBJ1-2 | TRBV19 | TGTGCCAGTAGTATCAGTGCAAATCGAAAGACCTATGGCTACACCTTC | CASSISANRKTYGYTF
. | TRBD2 | TRBJ2-2 | TRBV18 | TGTGCCAGCTCACCACCGGGACTAGCGGGAGAACGGGAGCTGTTTTTT | CASSPPGLAGERELFF
. | . | TRBJ2-7 | TRBV29-1 | TGCAGCGTTGAGTCAGGTCCCGAGCAGTACTTC | CSVESGPEQYF
. | . | TRBJ2-1 | TRBV7-2 | TGTGCCAGCAGCTTAAGCCCGGGCGATGAGCAGTTCTTC | CASSLSPGDEQFF
. | TRBD2 | TRBJ2-5 | TRBV5-8 | TGTGCCAGCAGCTCAGGACTAGCGGGGACCCAAGAGACCCAGTACTTC | CASSSGLAGTQETQYF
. | . | TRBJ2-1 | TRBV10-3 | TGTGCCATCAGAACCGGGACAAACGACAATGAGCAGTTCTTC | CAIRTGTNDNEQFF
. | . | TRBJ2-7 | TRBV9 | TGTGCCAGCAGCGAAGGTCTTACCTTGGCTTACGAGCAGTACTTC | CASSEGLTLAYEQYF
. | TRBD1 | TRBJ1-2 | TRBV11-2 | TGTGCCAGCAGCCCTAATACAGGGGTGGAAGGCTACACCTTC | CASSPNTGVEGYTF